The clone carrying this T cell receptor (beta chain) was seen only once. Antigen: not known. Among patients, depression was moderate to severe. Thawed PBMCs underwent magnetic negative selection for CD4+ T cells. Using immunoSEQ multiplex PCR, the repertoire was profiled, and TCRdb retains in-frame clones only, with some absent. The sample holds approximately 15,000 clones, approximately 90% seen once. The sample is drawn from a study of untreated major depressive disorder. Broader study findings: Depressed patients' CD4+ T cells carried increased TRBV05-01 (Vbeta 5.1) usage versus control CD4+ T cells.

The ends were cut back, 2 bases at V and 3 bases at J, with 13 bases in the middle. This CDR3 has 15 residues. Germline-derived CDR1 and CDR2 are SEHNR and FQNEAQ (reference sequence). The receptor comes from a woman between 25 and 40 years old with major depressive disorder. Sequencing was done on a sample of CD4+ T cells from PBMCs. The J gene is TRBJ1-2, the V gene TRBV7-9, with a weak D call TRBD1 (5 bases). DNA for the CDR3: TGTGCCAGCAGCTTATACGGGGGAGATCACTATGGCTACACCTTC. Protein product: CASSLYGGDHYGYTF.